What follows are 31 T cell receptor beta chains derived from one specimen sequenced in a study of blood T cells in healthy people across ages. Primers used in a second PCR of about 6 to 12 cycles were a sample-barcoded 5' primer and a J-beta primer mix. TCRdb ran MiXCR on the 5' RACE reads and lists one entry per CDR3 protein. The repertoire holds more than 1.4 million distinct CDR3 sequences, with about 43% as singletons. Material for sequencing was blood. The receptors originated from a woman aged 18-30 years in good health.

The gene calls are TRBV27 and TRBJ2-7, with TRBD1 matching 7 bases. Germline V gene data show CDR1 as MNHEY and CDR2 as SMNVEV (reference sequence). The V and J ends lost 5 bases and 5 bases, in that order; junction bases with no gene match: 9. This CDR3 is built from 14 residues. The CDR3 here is CASSPATGFHEQYF. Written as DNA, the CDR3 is TGTGCCAGCAGTCCTGCGACAGGGTTCCACGAGCAGTACTTC.

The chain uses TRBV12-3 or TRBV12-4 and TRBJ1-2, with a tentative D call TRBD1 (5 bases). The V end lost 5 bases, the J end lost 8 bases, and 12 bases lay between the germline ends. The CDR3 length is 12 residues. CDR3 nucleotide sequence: TGTGCCAGCAGTGTGGGACGTTCGGGCTACACCTTC. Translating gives CASSVGRSGYTF.

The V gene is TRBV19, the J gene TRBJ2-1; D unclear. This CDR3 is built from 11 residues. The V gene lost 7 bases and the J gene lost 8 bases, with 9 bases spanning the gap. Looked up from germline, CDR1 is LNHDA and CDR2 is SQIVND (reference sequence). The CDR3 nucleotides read TGTGCCAGTACCCGATCTGATGAGCAGTTCTTC. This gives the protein CASTRSDEQFF. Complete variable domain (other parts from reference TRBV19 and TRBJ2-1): DGGITQSPKYLFRKEGQNVTLSCEQNLNHDAMYWYRQDPGQGLRLIYYSQIVNDFQKGDIAEGYSVSREKKESFPLTVTSAQKNPTAFYLCASTRSDEQFFGPGTRLTVL.

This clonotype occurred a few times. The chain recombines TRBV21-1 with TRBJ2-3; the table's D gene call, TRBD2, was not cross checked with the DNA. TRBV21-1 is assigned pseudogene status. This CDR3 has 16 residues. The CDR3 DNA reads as TGTGCCAGCAGCAAAGTTTCTAGCGGGAGGGCTCATACGCAGTATTTT. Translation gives CASSKVSSGRAHTQYF.

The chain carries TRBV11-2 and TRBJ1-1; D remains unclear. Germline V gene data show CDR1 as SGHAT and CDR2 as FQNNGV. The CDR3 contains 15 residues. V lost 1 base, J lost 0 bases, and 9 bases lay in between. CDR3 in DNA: TGTGCCAGCAGCTTAGGCAGAATTTTGAACACTGAAGCTTTCTTT. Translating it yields CASSLGRILNTEAFF. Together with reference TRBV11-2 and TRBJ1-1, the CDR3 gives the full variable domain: EAGVAQSPRYKIIEKRQSVAFWCNPISGHATLYWYQQILGQGPKLLIQFQNNGVVDDSQLPKDRFSAERLKGVDSTLKIQPAKLEDSAVYLCASSLGRILNTEAFFGQGTRLTVV.

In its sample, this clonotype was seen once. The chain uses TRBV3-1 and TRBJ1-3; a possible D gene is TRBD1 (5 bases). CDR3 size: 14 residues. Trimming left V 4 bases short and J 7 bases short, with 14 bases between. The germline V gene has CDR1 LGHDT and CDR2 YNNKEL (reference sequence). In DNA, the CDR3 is TGTGCCAGCAGCCGCCGGGGGAGCGGGAACACCATATATTTT. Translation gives CASSRRGSGNTIYF. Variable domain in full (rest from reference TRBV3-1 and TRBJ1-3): DTAVSQTPKYLVTQMGNDKSIKCEQNLGHDTMYWYKQDSKKFLKIMFSYNNKELIINETVPNRFSPKSPDKAHLNLHINSLELGDSAVYFCASSRRGSGNTIYFGEGSWLTVV.

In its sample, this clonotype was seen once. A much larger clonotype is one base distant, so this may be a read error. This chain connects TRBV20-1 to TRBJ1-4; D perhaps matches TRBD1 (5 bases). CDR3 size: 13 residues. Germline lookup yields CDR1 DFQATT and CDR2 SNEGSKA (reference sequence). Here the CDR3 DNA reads TGCAGTGCTCTTGACAGATCGAATGGAAAACTGTTTTTT. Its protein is CSALDRSNGKLFF.

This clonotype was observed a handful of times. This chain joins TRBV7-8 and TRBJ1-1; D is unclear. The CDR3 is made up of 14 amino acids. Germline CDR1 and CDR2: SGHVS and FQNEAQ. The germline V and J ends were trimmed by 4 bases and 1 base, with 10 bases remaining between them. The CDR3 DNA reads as TGTGCCAGCAGCTCGGCGAGGGAGAACACTGAAGCTTTCTTT. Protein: CASSSARENTEAFF. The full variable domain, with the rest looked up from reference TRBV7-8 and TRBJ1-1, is GAGVSQSPRYKVAKRGQDVALRCDPISGHVSLFWYQQALGQGPEFLTYFQNEAQLDKSGLPSDRFFAERPEGSVSTLKIQRTQQEDSAVYLCASSSARENTEAFFGQGTRLTVV.

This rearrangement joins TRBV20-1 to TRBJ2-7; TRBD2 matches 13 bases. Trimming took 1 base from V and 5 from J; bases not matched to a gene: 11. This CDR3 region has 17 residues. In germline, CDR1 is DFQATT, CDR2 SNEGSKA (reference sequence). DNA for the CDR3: TGCAGTGCTAGAGCCATACTAGCGGGGGGGCCGTGGGACGAGCAGTACTTC. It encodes CSARAILAGGPWDEQYF.

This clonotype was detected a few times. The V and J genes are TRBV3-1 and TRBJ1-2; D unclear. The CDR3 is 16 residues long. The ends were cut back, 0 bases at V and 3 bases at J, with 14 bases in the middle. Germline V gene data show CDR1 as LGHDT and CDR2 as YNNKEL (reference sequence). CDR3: CASSQDLRAYYYGYTF. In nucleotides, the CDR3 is TGTGCCAGCAGCCAAGATCTTAGGGCCTACTACTATGGCTACACCTTC.

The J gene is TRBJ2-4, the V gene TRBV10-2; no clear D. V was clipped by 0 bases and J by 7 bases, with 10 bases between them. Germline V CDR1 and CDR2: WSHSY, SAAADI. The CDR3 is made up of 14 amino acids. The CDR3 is CASSESRVGNIQYF. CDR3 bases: TGCGCCAGCAGTGAGTCGCGAGTTGGGAACATTCAGTACTTC.

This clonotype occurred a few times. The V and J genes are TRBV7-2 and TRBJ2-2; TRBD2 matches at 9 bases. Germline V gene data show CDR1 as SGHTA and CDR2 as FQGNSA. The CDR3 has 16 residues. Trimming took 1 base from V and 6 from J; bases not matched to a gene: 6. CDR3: CASSLVDSGSSGELFF. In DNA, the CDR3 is TGTGCCAGCAGCTTAGTCGATAGCGGGAGTTCCGGGGAGCTGTTTTTT.

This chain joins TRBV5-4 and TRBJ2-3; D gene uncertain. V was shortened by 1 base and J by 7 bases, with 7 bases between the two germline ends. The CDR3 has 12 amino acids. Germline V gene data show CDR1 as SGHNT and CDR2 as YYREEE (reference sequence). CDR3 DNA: TGTGCCAGCAGCTTGACTGAGAATACGCAGTATTTT. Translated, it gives CASSLTENTQYF.

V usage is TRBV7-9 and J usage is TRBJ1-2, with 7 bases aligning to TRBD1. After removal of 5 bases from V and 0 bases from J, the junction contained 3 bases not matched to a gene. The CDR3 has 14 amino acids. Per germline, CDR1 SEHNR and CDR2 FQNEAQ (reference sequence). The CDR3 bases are TGTGCCAGCAGCGGGGGACAGACTAACTATGGCTACACCTTC. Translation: CASSGGQTNYGYTF.

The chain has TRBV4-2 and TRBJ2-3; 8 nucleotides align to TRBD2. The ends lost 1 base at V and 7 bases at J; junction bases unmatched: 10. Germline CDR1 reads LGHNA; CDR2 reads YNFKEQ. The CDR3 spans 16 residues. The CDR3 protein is CASSQVEAGDLYTQYF. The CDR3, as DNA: TGTGCCAGCAGCCAAGTGGAAGCGGGGGACCTGTATACGCAGTATTTT.

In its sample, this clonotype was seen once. CDR3 residues: CSARDSMSGANVLTF. CDR3 nucleotide sequence: TGCAGTGCTAGAGATTCCATGTCTGGGGCCAACGTCCTGACTTTC. The chain has TRBV20-1 and TRBJ2-6, with D unclear. Germline loops: CDR1 DFQATT, CDR2 SNEGSKA (reference sequence). V was cut by 0 bases and J by 1 base, with 7 bases left in between. The CDR3 contains 15 residues.

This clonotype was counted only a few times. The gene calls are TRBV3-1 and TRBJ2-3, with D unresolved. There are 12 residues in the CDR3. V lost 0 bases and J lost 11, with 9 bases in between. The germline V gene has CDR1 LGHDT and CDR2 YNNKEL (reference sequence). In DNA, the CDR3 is TGTGCCAGCAGCCAAGATTCCGCAGGGCAGTATTTT. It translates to CASSQDSAGQYF.

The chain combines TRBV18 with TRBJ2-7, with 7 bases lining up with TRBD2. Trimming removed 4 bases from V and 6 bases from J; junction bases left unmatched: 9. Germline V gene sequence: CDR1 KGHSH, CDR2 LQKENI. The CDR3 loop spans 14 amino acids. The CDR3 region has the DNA TGTGCCAGCTCACGAGGACTAGGGGACCGCGAGCAGTACTTC. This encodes CASSRGLGDREQYF.

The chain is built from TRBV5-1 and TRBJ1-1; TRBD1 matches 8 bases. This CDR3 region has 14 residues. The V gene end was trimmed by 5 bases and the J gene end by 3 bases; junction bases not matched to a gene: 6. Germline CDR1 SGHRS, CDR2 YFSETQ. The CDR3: CASRKPQGDTEAFF. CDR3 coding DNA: TGCGCCAGCAGGAAGCCACAGGGGGACACTGAAGCTTTCTTT.

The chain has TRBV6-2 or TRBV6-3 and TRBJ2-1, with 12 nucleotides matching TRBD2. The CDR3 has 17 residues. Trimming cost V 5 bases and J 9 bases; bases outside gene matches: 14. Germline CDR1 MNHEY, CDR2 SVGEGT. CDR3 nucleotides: TGTGCCAGCAGTGCCTACGGACTAGCGGGACTGAGGCCTGAGCAGTTCTTC. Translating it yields CASSAYGLAGLRPEQFF.

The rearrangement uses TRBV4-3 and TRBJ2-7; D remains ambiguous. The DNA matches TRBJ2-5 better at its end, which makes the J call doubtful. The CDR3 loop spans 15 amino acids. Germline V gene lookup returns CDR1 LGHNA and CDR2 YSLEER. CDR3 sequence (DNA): TGCGCCAGCAGCCAAGATCGGTCGGGTCCAGAGACCCAGTACTTC. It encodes CASSQDRSGPETQYF.

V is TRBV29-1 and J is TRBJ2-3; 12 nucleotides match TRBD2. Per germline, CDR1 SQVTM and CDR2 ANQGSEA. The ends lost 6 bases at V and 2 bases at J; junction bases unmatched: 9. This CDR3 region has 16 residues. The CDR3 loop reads CSVTRLAGAITDTQYF. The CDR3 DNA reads TGCAGCGTCACCCGACTAGCGGGGGCCATCACAGATACGCAGTATTTT.

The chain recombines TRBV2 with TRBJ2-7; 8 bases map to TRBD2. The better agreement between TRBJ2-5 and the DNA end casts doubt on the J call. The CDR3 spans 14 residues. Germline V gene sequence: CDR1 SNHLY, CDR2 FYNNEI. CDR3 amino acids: CASSDSGGAETQYF. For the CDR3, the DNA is TGTGCCAGCAGTGACTCCGGGGGGGCAGAGACCCAGTACTTC.

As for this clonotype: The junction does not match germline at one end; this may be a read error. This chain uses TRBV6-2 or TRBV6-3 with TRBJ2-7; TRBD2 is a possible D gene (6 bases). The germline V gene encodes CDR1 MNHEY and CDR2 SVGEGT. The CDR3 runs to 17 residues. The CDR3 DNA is TGTGCCAGCAGTTACTCGGTTGGGGGGAAGGAGAACTACGAACAGTACTTC. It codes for CASSYSVGGKENYEQYF.

CDR3 residues: CASSSPPEGNEQFF. CDR3 coding DNA: TGTGCCAGCAGCTCCCCCCCTGAAGGGAATGAGCAGTTCTTC. V is TRBV6-5 and J is TRBJ2-1; D is undetermined. V shed 6 bases and J shed 7 bases, with 16 bases lying between them. Looked up from germline, CDR1 is MNHEY and CDR2 is SVGAGI. CDR3 length: 14 residues.

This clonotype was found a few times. CDR3 sequence reads: CSVAPGPFRGETQYF. DNA for the CDR3: TGCAGCGTTGCCCCGGGGCCCTTCAGAGGGGAGACCCAGTACTTC. The chain has TRBV29-1 and TRBJ2-5, with D perhaps matching TRBD1 or TRBD2 (5 bases each). This CDR3 has 15 residues. V lost 4 bases and J 5 bases, leaving 20 bases between the germline ends. Per the germline V gene, CDR1 is SQVTM and CDR2 is ANQGSEA.

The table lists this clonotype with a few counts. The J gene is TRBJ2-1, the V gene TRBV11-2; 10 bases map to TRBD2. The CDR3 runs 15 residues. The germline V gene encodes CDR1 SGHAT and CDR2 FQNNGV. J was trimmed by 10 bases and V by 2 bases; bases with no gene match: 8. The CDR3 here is CASSLRLAGAQEQFF. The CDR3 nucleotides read TGTGCCAGCAGCTTAAGGCTAGCGGGAGCTCAGGAGCAGTTCTTC.

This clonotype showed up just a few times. The CDR3 DNA reads TGCGCCAGCAGCTTCCTTGGCCCCAAGGAAAAACTGTTTTTT. Its protein is CASSFLGPKEKLFF. This sequence joins TRBV5-1 and TRBJ1-4; D gene uncertain. Germline loops: CDR1 SGHRS, CDR2 YFSETQ. The CDR3 contains 14 residues. V lost 2 bases, J lost 8 bases, and 13 bases lay in between. Looking up the rest from reference TRBV5-1 and TRBJ1-4 gives the full variable domain: KAGVTQTPRYLIKTRGQQVTLSCSPISGHRSVSWYQQTPGQGLQFLFEYFSETQRNKGNFPGRFSGRQFSNSRSEMNVSTLELGDSALYLCASSFLGPKEKLFFGSGTQLSVL.

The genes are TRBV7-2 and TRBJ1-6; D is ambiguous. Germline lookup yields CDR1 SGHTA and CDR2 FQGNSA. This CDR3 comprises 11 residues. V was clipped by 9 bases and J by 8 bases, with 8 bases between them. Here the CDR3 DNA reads TGTGCCAGGCGGGGTGATTCACCCCTCCACTTT. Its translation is CARRGDSPLHF.

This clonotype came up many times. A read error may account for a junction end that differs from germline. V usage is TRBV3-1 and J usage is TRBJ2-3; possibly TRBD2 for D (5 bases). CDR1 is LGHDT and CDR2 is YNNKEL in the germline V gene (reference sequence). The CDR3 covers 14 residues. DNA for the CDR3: TGCGCCAGCAGCCAAGGACTTGTAACAGATACGCAGTATTTT. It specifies CASSQGLVTDTQYF.

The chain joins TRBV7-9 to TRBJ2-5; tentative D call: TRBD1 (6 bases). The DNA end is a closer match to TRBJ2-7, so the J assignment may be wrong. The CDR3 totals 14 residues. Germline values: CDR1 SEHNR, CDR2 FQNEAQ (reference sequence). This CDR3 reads CASSFPGTTHEQYF. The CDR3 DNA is TGTGCCAGCAGCTTTCCCGGGACAACCCACGAGCAGTACTTC.